This TCR beta chain was sequenced for a study of cytomegalovirus exposure and HLA in healthy donors. CDR1 MGHRA and CDR2 YSYEKL come from the germline V gene. Trimming took 2 bases from V and 4 from J; bases not matched to a gene: 8. The CDR3 is made up of 16 amino acids. 60 Vbeta and 13 Jbeta primers were used in PCR. Assay used: immunoSEQ multiplex PCR; TCRdb lists only in-frame clones, some missing. The sample holds 150,000 or so clones, just under 75% seen once. About this clone: What it recognizes is unknown.

General study findings and limits: Highest at DRB1 and lowest at HLA-C, TCR association rates differed among HLA loci in a later analysis. Most subjects had HLA-A and HLA-B alleles reportedly predicted accurately by TCR beta sequences.

V gene TRBV4-1 combines with J gene TRBJ1-1, with 9 bases lining up with TRBD1. The TCR sequence derives from a woman under 30 in good health and CMV-seronegative. The material sequenced was PBMCs. The CDR3: CASSQRAGTGITEAFF. The DNA for the CDR3 is TGCGCCAGCAGCCAACGAGCCGGGACAGGGATCACTGAAGCTTTCTTT.